These 20 T cell receptor beta chains came from one sample sequenced in a study of CD8+CD57+ T cells in acquired aplastic anemia. For sequencing, patients were chosen who had shown expansion of CD8+CD57+ cells by flow cytometry. According to the study, genomic DNA was the template for TCR beta VDJ and CDR3 profiling. MiXCR was run by TCRdb on the reads, yielding one entry per CDR3 protein. The table lists roughly 280,000 distinct CDR3 sequences, 56% of them singletons, with approximately 1.2% in the top ten. The sequenced sample consisted of sorted CD4+, CD8+, or CD8+CD57+ T cells (not recorded which) from PBMCs. The receptor source for this set is a human donor with aplastic anemia.

The CDR3, as DNA: TGCAGTGCTACTAGCGGGGTTATGAACACTGAAGCTTTCTTT. Its translation is CSATSGVMNTEAFF. The chain joins TRBV20-1 to TRBJ2-2; D not certain. The DNA end is more similar to TRBJ1-1, so the J call may be wrong. CDR1 and CDR2 from the germline V gene are DFQATT and SNEGSKA (reference sequence). The CDR3 runs to 14 residues.

As to this clonotype: A much larger clone differs from this one at a single base, so this may be a read error. The V and J genes are TRBV19 and TRBJ1-2; D is perhaps TRBD1 (6 bases). The V end was cut by 1 base, the J end by 4 bases, with 28 bases between. The CDR3 extends over 20 amino acids. The germline V gene has CDR1 LNHDA and CDR2 SQIVND (reference sequence). The CDR3 region has the DNA TGTGCCAGTAGTATAGTAGGGCCCGGACAGACACGCCGTACCCGCTATGGCTACACCTTC. It codes for CASSIVGPGQTRRTRYGYTF. Full variable domain (missing parts from reference TRBV19 and TRBJ1-2): DGGITQSPKYLFRKEGQNVTLSCEQNLNHDAMYWYRQDPGQGLRLIYYSQIVNDFQKGDIAEGYSVSREKKESFPLTVTSAQKNPTAFYLCASSIVGPGQTRRTRYGYTFGSGTRLTVV.

This clonotype was seen only a few times. The gene calls are TRBV20-1 and TRBJ1-6; the match to TRBD1 covers 7 bases. CDR1 is DFQATT and CDR2 is SNEGSKA in the germline V gene (reference sequence). The trim removed 0 bases at V and 6 bases at J, leaving 8 bases unmatched. This CDR3 is built from 16 residues. The CDR3 bases are TGCAGTGCTAGAGATCAGGGACAGAGTTTTAATTCACCCCTCCACTTT. Its translation is CSARDQGQSFNSPLHF.

This clonotype was picked up many times. The rearrangement links TRBV19 to TRBJ1-4; TRBD1 aligns across 7 bases. Germline lookup yields CDR1 LNHDA and CDR2 SQIVND (reference sequence). This CDR3 is 14 amino acids long. V lost 5 bases and J lost 9; bases outside the gene matches: 9. This CDR3 reads CASSREGQTKKLFF. The CDR3 region has the DNA TGTGCCAGTAGTCGGGAGGGACAGACTAAAAAACTGTTTTTT.

The V call is TRBV12-3 or TRBV12-4, the J call TRBJ1-2; no clear D gene. The CDR3 sequence is 12 residues long. Between the trimmed V and J ends, which lost 3 bases and 7 bases, there was a span of 9 bases. In DNA, the CDR3 is TGTGCCAGCAGTTTTTTAGGGATTGGCTACACCTTC. Amino acids: CASSFLGIGYTF.

This clonotype showed up many times. The chain has TRBV11-3 and TRBJ2-1; 7 bases map to TRBD2. V lost 3 bases to trimming and J lost 6 bases; unmatched junction nucleotides: 5. The CDR3 is made up of 14 amino acids. Per the germline V gene, CDR1 is SGHNT and CDR2 is YENEEA. For the CDR3, the DNA is TGTGCCAGCAGCTTCGCGGGAGCGTCCAATGAGCAGTTCTTC. Protein sequence: CASSFAGASNEQFF.

With respect to this clonotype: Mismatch with germline at one junction end may stem from a read error. The CDR3 DNA is TGTGCCAGCAGCTTGACGGCCGATTCATCCCTCCACTTT. This translates into CASSLTADSSLHF. V usage is TRBV11-2 and J usage is TRBJ1-6; D is unresolved. The germline gives CDR1 SGHAT, CDR2 FQNNGV. CDR3 size: 13 residues. Supplemented by reference TRBV11-2 and TRBJ1-6, the full variable domain reads EAGVAQSPRYKIIEKRQSVAFWCNPISGHATLYWYQQILGQGPKLLIQFQNNGVVDDSQLPKDRFSAERLKGVDSTLKIQPAKLEDSAVYLCASSLTADSSLHFGNGTRLTVT.

This clonotype was counted once. The CDR3 ends on some other residue instead of the conserved phenylalanine or tryptophan, so this is likely a read error. It is unclear where the CDR3 begins or ends on the DNA, so no DNA is shown, and the CDR3 is as TCRdb lists it. This chain uses TRBV11-3 with TRBJ1-4. Germline CDR1 and CDR2: SGHNT and YENEEA. Counting both end residues, the CDR3 totals 8 amino acids. The CDR3 loop reads CASSPLTS.

This clonotype has a count of ten or more. This chain joins TRBV3-1 and TRBJ2-2; D is unresolved. Trimming pared 1 base from V and 1 base from J, leaving 13 bases between. The CDR3 sequence is 17 residues long. Germline assignment: CDR1 LGHDT and CDR2 YNNKEL (reference sequence). The CDR3 is CASSQGESLVNTGELFF. In nucleotides, the CDR3 is TGTGCCAGCAGCCAAGGGGAAAGCTTAGTGAACACCGGGGAGCTGTTTTTT.

The J gene is TRBJ2-7, the V gene TRBV7-2, with TRBD1 as a possible D gene (5 bases). Germline assignment: CDR1 SGHTA and CDR2 FQGNSA. This CDR3 comprises 15 residues. Trimming left V 8 bases short and J 0 bases short, with 17 bases between. CDR3 amino acids: CASGIHGTGSYEQYF. The CDR3 DNA sequence: TGTGCCAGCGGGATCCACGGAACAGGCTCCTACGAGCAGTACTTC.

This chain joins TRBV7-9 and TRBJ1-1, with D unclear. CDR1 and CDR2 (germline): SEHNR, FQNEAQ (reference sequence). CDR3 length equals 14 residues. Trimming took 3 bases from V and 0 from J, leaving 8 bases between them. Here the CDR3 DNA reads TGTGCCAGCAGCTTGAAGAACATGAACACTGAAGCTTTCTTT. Its translation: CASSLKNMNTEAFF.

The chain joins TRBV19 to TRBJ1-1, with 7 bases fitting TRBD1. Germline CDR1 is LNHDA and CDR2 is SQIVND (reference sequence). Unmatched junction bases numbered 6, after V lost 5 bases and J lost 3 bases. The CDR3 covers 14 residues. The CDR3 loop is CASSATGPYTEAFF. Here the CDR3 DNA reads TGTGCCAGTAGTGCGACAGGGCCCTACACTGAAGCTTTCTTT.

The chain employs TRBV2 and TRBJ1-1; 7 bases are shared with TRBD1. Trimming removed 2 bases from V and 6 bases from J; junction bases left unmatched: 9. This CDR3 has 15 amino acids. Germline V CDR1 and CDR2: SNHLY, FYNNEI. The CDR3 nucleotides are TGTGCCAGCAGTGAAAGAGGTAGACAGGGACCTGAAGCTTTCTTT. Protein product: CASSERGRQGPEAFF.

This sequence joins TRBV5-1 and TRBJ2-5, with 7 bases matching TRBD1. Trimming removed 2 bases from V and 9 bases from J; junction bases left unmatched: 16. CDR1 is SGHRS and CDR2 is YFSETQ in the germline V gene. The CDR3 loop spans 16 amino acids. The CDR3 coding sequence is TGCGCCAGCAGCTTCGACAGGGTATACGGCAATCAGCCCCAGTACTTC. Translation: CASSFDRVYGNQPQYF.

The gene calls are TRBV7-2 and TRBJ1-6; possibly TRBD1 for D (5 bases). Trimming pared 5 bases from V and 4 bases from J, leaving 15 bases between. Germline CDR1 and CDR2: SGHTA and FQGNSA. The CDR3 extends over 16 amino acids. The DNA of the CDR3 is TGTGCCAGCAGCCCCGGGGGAAGAAGGTATAATTCACCCCTCCACTTT. Amino acid sequence: CASSPGGRRYNSPLHF.

This clonotype was found many times. V usage is TRBV5-1 and J usage is TRBJ2-1; 8 bases match TRBD2. Germline assignment: CDR1 SGHRS and CDR2 YFSETQ. V was pared by 4 bases and J by 7 bases, with 10 bases of the junction left unmatched. The CDR3 extends over 15 amino acids. Written as DNA, the CDR3 is TGCGCCAGCAGCCCGGGGGGGTGGGGCGTGAATGAGCAGTTCTTC. It specifies CASSPGGWGVNEQFF.

The rearrangement joins TRBV5-1 to TRBJ2-7, with 7 bases identical to TRBD1. The ends lost 4 bases at V and 2 bases at J; junction bases unmatched: 6. The germline V gene has CDR1 SGHRS and CDR2 YFSETQ. This CDR3 has 14 residues. This chain's CDR3 is CASSDRTGAYEQYF. DNA of the CDR3: TGCGCCAGCAGCGATCGGACAGGAGCCTACGAGCAGTACTTC. The variable domain in full, with the rest retrieved from reference TRBV5-1 and TRBJ2-7, is KAGVTQTPRYLIKTRGQQVTLSCSPISGHRSVSWYQQTPGQGLQFLFEYFSETQRNKGNFPGRFSGRQFSNSRSEMNVSTLELGDSALYLCASSDRTGAYEQYFGPGTRLTVT.

This sequence joins TRBV5-1 and TRBJ1-4; the D gene is possibly TRBD1 (6 bases). CDR1 and CDR2 from the germline V gene are SGHRS and YFSETQ. V lost 4 bases to trimming and J lost 6 bases, with 13 bases between them. The CDR3 spans 14 residues. CDR3 in amino acids: CASSPTGMYEKLFF. The CDR3 DNA reads TGCGCCAGCAGCCCAACAGGGATGTATGAAAAACTGTTTTTT.

V and J are TRBV20-1 and TRBJ2-7; D not certain. This CDR3 has 14 residues. Germline CDR1 and CDR2: DFQATT and SNEGSKA (reference sequence). Trimming took 3 bases from V and 1 from J, leaving 13 bases between them. DNA for the CDR3: TGCAGTGCTAGTTCATACGATCGATCCTACGAGCAGTACTTC. Its protein is CSASSYDRSYEQYF.

With regard to this clonotype: A read error may produce the germline difference seen at one junction end. CDR3 coding DNA: TGTGCCAGCAGTCAAGCCGGGACAGGGGACGGAGAGACCCAGTACTTC. Translation: CASSQAGTGDGETQYF. The chain has TRBV2 and TRBJ2-5; the match to TRBD1 covers 10 bases. From germline, CDR1 is SNHLY and CDR2 FYNNEI. The CDR3 has 16 amino acids.